Below, 6 T cell receptor beta chains from the same sample are listed, as sequenced in a study of cytomegalovirus exposure and HLA in healthy donors. PCR involved 60 Vbeta and 13 Jbeta primers. Using immunoSEQ multiplex PCR, the repertoire was profiled, and TCRdb retains in-frame clones only, with some absent. The repertoire holds around 150,000 clones, with under 80% as singletons. The sequenced sample consisted of PBMCs. These receptors all stem from a male donor in good health and CMV-seronegative.

The chain employs TRBV7-3 and TRBJ2-2; TRBD2 aligns across 12 bases. Germline values: CDR1 SGHTA, CDR2 FQGTGA. The CDR3 covers 17 residues. V shed 3 bases, J shed 4 bases, and the junction held 6 bases outside the gene matches. The chain's CDR3 is CASSLGGLAGSTGELFF. In DNA form, the CDR3 reads TGTGCCAGCAGCTTGGGTGGACTAGCGGGAAGCACCGGGGAGCTGTTTTTT.

The chain recombines TRBV6-1 with TRBJ1-1; TRBD1 is a possible D gene (6 bases). The CDR3 is made up of 12 amino acids. Trimming stripped 6 bases from V and 1 base from J, with 6 bases between. Germline CDR1 is MNHNS and CDR2 is SASEGT. The CDR3 loop reads CASRDRNTEAFF. The CDR3 DNA reads TGTGCCAGCAGGGACAGGAACACTGAAGCTTTCTTT.

This chain joins TRBV7-9 and TRBJ2-2; TRBD2 matches 9 bases. The CDR3 covers 16 residues. V gave up 2 bases and J gave up 4 bases; unmatched junction bases: 5. CDR1 is SEHNR and CDR2 is FQNEAQ in the germline V gene (reference sequence). CDR3 DNA sequence: TGTGCCAGCAGCTTAATAGCGGGAGTATCCACCGGGGAGCTGTTTTTT. This codes for CASSLIAGVSTGELFF.

The chain employs TRBV19 and TRBJ1-6; D remains unclear. Trimming took 6 bases from V and 7 from J, leaving 22 bases between them. The CDR3 extends over 17 amino acids. Per the germline V gene, CDR1 is LNHDA and CDR2 is SQIVND (reference sequence). The CDR3 coding sequence is TGTGCCAGTAGGCCTGGGCCTTTTTTCAGTCTGAATTCACCCCTCCACTTT. Translated: CASRPGPFFSLNSPLHF.

This chain links TRBV6-1 with TRBJ2-1, with 7 bases that match TRBD1. The CDR3 consists of 15 residues. V trimming: 5 bases; J trimming: 0 bases; junction bases outside the gene matches: 4. Per germline, CDR1 MNHNS and CDR2 SASEGT. The CDR3 protein is CASSSTGSSYNEQFF. DNA of the CDR3: TGTGCCAGCAGTTCGACAGGGAGCTCCTACAATGAGCAGTTCTTC.

The chain is built from TRBV11-2 and TRBJ2-2; D might be TRBD2 (6 bases). Per germline, CDR1 SGHAT and CDR2 FQNNGV. Trimming cost V 2 bases and J 5 bases, with 9 bases left between them. This CDR3 comprises 14 residues. The CDR3 DNA follows: TGTGCCAGCAGCTTATTCGGGGGAACCGGGGAGCTGTTTTTT. This gives the protein CASSLFGGTGELFF.